This entry lists 25 T cell receptor beta chains sequenced from one sample in a study of spatial heterogeneity in lung cancer. TCRdb redid the calling of the 5' RACE reads with MiXCR, one entry per CDR3 protein. The repertoire holds around 1,000 distinct CDR3 sequences, with roughly 71% as singletons. Time point specified: sample taken at primary tumor resection. Whole RNA from tumor, nontumor lung or frozen PBMC was sequenced unsorted. Sequencing used PBMCs, obtained at surgery. The receptor set was obtained from a male donor with early-stage non-small cell lung cancer.

Regarding this clonotype: Being off target in a library aimed at alpha chains, this beta chain has a size of little meaning. This chain joins TRBV7-9 and TRBJ2-7; possible D gene TRBD1, 5 bases. The CDR3 spans 14 residues. Trimming took off 11 bases at V and 2 bases at J, with 19 bases between the two ends. Germline V CDR1 and CDR2: SEHNR, FQNEAQ (reference sequence). The CDR3 DNA reads TGTGCCGGGCAGCCCAGGACAATCCCCTACGAGCAGTACTTC. It translates to CAGQPRTIPYEQYF.

To note about this clonotype: This beta chain is an unintended read in a library built for alpha chains; its size means little. V usage is TRBV12-3 or TRBV12-4 and J usage is TRBJ2-5; either TRBD1 or TRBD2 may fit D (5 bases each). The CDR3 length is 13 residues. The V end lost 3 bases, the J end lost 5 bases, and 10 bases lay between the germline ends. The CDR3 nucleotides read TGTGCCAGCAGTTTTCGGGGCAGCGAGACCCAGTACTTC. It codes for CASSFRGSETQYF.

Concerning this clonotype itself: This beta chain is an off-target read within a library intended for alpha chains, so its frequency means little. CDR3 protein: CASTPWGVSDTQYF. CDR3 bases: TGTGCCAGCACCCCCTGGGGGGTTTCAGATACGCAGTATTTT. The V call is TRBV9, the J call TRBJ2-3, with D maybe TRBD2 (6 bases). V lost 6 bases, J lost 4 bases, and 15 bases lay in between. The length of the CDR3 is 14 residues. Germline CDR1 SGDLS, CDR2 YYNGEE. Supplemented by reference TRBV9 and TRBJ2-3, the full variable domain reads DSGVTQTPKHLITATGQRVTLRCSPRSGDLSVYWYQQSLDQGLQFLIQYYNGEERAKGNILERFSAQQFPDLHSELNLSSLELGDSALYFCASTPWGVSDTQYFGPGTRLTVL.

Worth noting for this clonotype: This beta chain is off target for a library built for alpha chains, so its abundance means little. The chain is built from TRBV28 and TRBJ2-7; the D gene is possibly TRBD2 (5 bases). Germline V CDR1 and CDR2: MDHEN, SYDVKM. This CDR3 contains 15 residues. Deletions cut 5 bases from V and 7 bases from J, with 21 bases between. The CDR3 region has the DNA TGTGCCAGCAGTACCGACATCCTATCAAGAGGGGAGCAGTACTTC. This gives the protein CASSTDILSRGEQYF. The complete variable domain, with remaining parts taken from reference TRBV28 and TRBJ2-7, reads DVKVTQSSRYLVKRTGEKVFLECVQDMDHENMFWYRQDPGLGLRLIYFSYDVKMKEKGDIPEGYSVSREKKERFSLILESASTNQTSMYLCASSTDILSRGEQYFGPGTRLTVT.

This clonotype has more than one count but fewer than ten. This beta chain is off target for a library built for alpha chains, so its abundance means little. The rearrangement joins TRBV10-3 to TRBJ1-5, with D uncertain. V was clipped by 2 bases and J by 3 bases, with 8 bases between them. The V gene's germline CDR1 is ENHRY and CDR2 SYGVKD. This CDR3 is built from 14 residues. CDR3 nucleotide sequence: TGTGCCATCAGTGAGCCGGGAACCAATCAGCCCCAGCATTTT. This translates into CAISEPGTNQPQHF.

Concerning this clonotype: Within a library made for alpha chains, this beta chain is off target, and its count is uninformative. The genes are TRBV28 and TRBJ2-7; TRBD2 might be the D (5 bases). The CDR3 sequence is 13 residues long. The germline V gene has CDR1 MDHEN and CDR2 SYDVKM. V lost 2 bases, J lost 6 bases, and 11 bases lay in between. CDR3 DNA: TGTGCCAGCAGTTTAAGCACGGACTCCGAGCAGTACTTC. Protein product: CASSLSTDSEQYF.

Comments on this clonotype: With the library built for alpha chains, this beta chain is off target and its frequency is not meaningful. The chain recombines TRBV12-3 or TRBV12-4 with TRBJ1-5; D is undetermined. CDR3 length equals 14 residues. The V end lost 3 bases, the J end lost 9 bases, and 15 bases lay between the germline ends. The CDR3: CASSFSGILGPQHF. The DNA for the CDR3 is TGTGCCAGCAGTTTCTCCGGGATCCTGGGGCCCCAGCATTTT.

On this clonotype itself: This beta chain came through as a stray read in a library set up for alpha chains, and its size says little. This sequence joins TRBV7-8 and TRBJ2-2; D is unclear. Trimming cost V 5 bases and J 8 bases, with 6 bases left between them. The CDR3 consists of 11 residues. Germline V gives CDR1 SGHVS, CDR2 FQNEAQ. CDR3 nucleotides: TGTGCCAGCAGCCCTGGTGGGGAGCTGTTTTTT. This sequence encodes CASSPGGELFF. Based on the CDR3 plus reference TRBV7-8 and TRBJ2-2, the full variable domain is GAGVSQSPRYKVAKRGQDVALRCDPISGHVSLFWYQQALGQGPEFLTYFQNEAQLDKSGLPSDRFFAERPEGSVSTLKIQRTQQEDSAVYLCASSPGGELFFGEGSRLTVL.

Regarding this clonotype: This beta chain is a stray sequence in a library constructed for alpha chains; its clone size is not meaningful. This chain links TRBV5-1 with TRBJ2-5, with TRBD2 identical over 8 bases. CDR3 size: 15 residues. Germline V CDR1 and CDR2: SGHRS, YFSETQ. With V trimmed by 4 bases and J by 1 base, 6 bases remained unmatched. The CDR3 sequence: CASSPLAGGQETQYF. Here the CDR3 DNA reads TGCGCCAGCAGCCCTCTGGCGGGGGGCCAAGAGACCCAGTACTTC.

To note about this clonotype: A library prepared for alpha chains yielded this beta chain as an off-target read; its size is of little meaning. The CDR3, as DNA: TGCGCCAGCAGCCAAGAGGAGTACTTGAACACTGAAGCTTTCTTT. This gives the protein CASSQEEYLNTEAFF. The chain combines TRBV4-1 with TRBJ1-1; D gene ambiguous. Germline CDR1 is MGHRA and CDR2 is YSYEKL. Trimming shortened V by 0 bases and J by 0 bases, and 8 bases separated the two germline ends. There are 15 residues in the CDR3.

With regard to this clonotype: Germline is not matched at one junction end, which may reflect a read error. The library was designed around alpha chains, so this beta chain is a stray read whose abundance carries little weight. J is TRBJ1-1 and V is TRBV29-1; D not resolved. The CDR3 sequence is 10 residues long. From germline, CDR1 is SQVTM and CDR2 ANQGSEA. The CDR3 reads CSVGNSEAFF. CDR3 nucleotides: TGCAGCGTTGGTAACAGTGAAGCTTTCTTT.

A word on this clonotype: Little can be read into the size of this beta chain, an off-target read in a library designed for alpha chains. J is TRBJ2-6 and V is TRBV28; no firm D call. Trimming pared 3 bases from V and 4 bases from J, leaving 4 bases between. Germline CDR1 is MDHEN and CDR2 is SYDVKM. This CDR3 is built from 13 residues. This CDR3 reads CASSLRGANVLTF. The CDR3 bases are TGTGCCAGCAGTTTGAGGGGGGCCAACGTCCTGACTTTC.

A word on this clonotype: The size of this beta chain means little, since it is a stray read in a library made for alpha chains. This sequence joins TRBV27 and TRBJ2-6; tentatively, D is TRBD1 (6 bases). V was trimmed by 2 bases and J by 0 bases, leaving 11 bases between them. This CDR3 is 17 amino acids long. The germline CDR1 and CDR2 sequences are MNHEY and SMNVEV (reference sequence). The CDR3 protein is CASSLQGRGSGANVLTF. The CDR3 DNA reads TGTGCCAGCAGTTTACAGGGGAGAGGCTCTGGGGCCAACGTCCTGACTTTC.

This clonotype has more than one count but fewer than ten. As an off-target read in a library built for alpha chains, this beta chain has a frequency of little significance. The V and J genes are TRBV6-6 and TRBJ2-5; TRBD2 aligns across 10 bases. CDR1 MNHNY and CDR2 SVGAGI come from the germline V gene (reference sequence). With 0 bases clipped from V and 4 bases from J, the junction kept 5 bases outside the gene matches. The CDR3 runs to 16 residues. This chain's CDR3 is CASSYSASGSGETQYF. Here the CDR3 DNA reads TGTGCCAGCAGTTACTCGGCTAGCGGGAGCGGAGAGACCCAGTACTTC.

Note on this clonotype: At one end the junction does not follow the germline gene, possibly because of a read error. The library was designed around alpha chains, so this beta chain is a stray read whose abundance carries little weight. The genes are TRBV7-9 and TRBJ1-2; 10 bases agree with TRBD1. This CDR3 is built from 18 residues. Germline values: CDR1 SEHNR, CDR2 FQNEAQ (reference sequence). The CDR3: CPSSHAGDRGPSNYGYTF. CDR3 nucleotides: TGTCCCAGCAGCCACGCGGGGGACAGGGGCCCCTCTAACTATGGCTACACCTTC.

With regard to this clonotype: Because this beta chain is a stray read in a library intended to capture alpha chains, its abundance should not be given much weight. The rearrangement links TRBV25-1 to TRBJ2-2; the D gene is possibly TRBD2 (5 bases). V lost 1 base, J lost 8 bases, and 8 bases lay in between. The CDR3 is 13 residues long. From germline, CDR1 is MGHDK and CDR2 SYGVNS. The CDR3 region has the DNA TGTGCCAGCAGTGAATCGGGGAGAGGGGAGCTGTTTTTT. This sequence encodes CASSESGRGELFF.

About this clonotype itself: As an off-target read in a library built for alpha chains, this beta chain has a frequency of little significance. Here the CDR3 DNA reads TGTGCCAGCAGTTCACAGGGTTGGCAGTACTTC. Translated: CASSSQGWQYF. The rearrangement uses TRBV6-4 and TRBJ2-7; weak D call: TRBD1 (6 bases). V was pared by 5 bases and J by 9 bases, with 11 bases between. Germline V gives CDR1 MRHNA, CDR2 SNTAGT. The length of the CDR3 is 11 residues.

On this clonotype: For a library built for alpha chains, this beta chain is a stray read; little rests on its size. The chain carries TRBV7-8 and TRBJ2-3; 7 bases are shared with TRBD2. J gave up 2 bases and V 1 base, and 6 bases lay outside the gene matches. From germline, CDR1 is SGHVS and CDR2 FQNEAQ. The CDR3 is made up of 16 amino acids. This CDR3 reads CASSLEWTRATDTQYF. The CDR3, as DNA: TGTGCCAGCAGCTTAGAATGGACTAGGGCCACAGATACGCAGTATTTT.

As concerns this clonotype: Within a library made for alpha chains, this beta chain is off target, and its count is uninformative. V usage is TRBV20-1 and J usage is TRBJ1-4, with a tentative D call TRBD1 (6 bases). Germline CDR1 DFQATT, CDR2 SNEGSKA (reference sequence). The CDR3 covers 15 residues. Trimming removed 1 base at V and 6 bases at J, with 15 bases between. The CDR3 sequence is CSARAGEGGYEKLFF. CDR3 in DNA: TGCAGTGCTAGAGCGGGGGAAGGGGGTTATGAAAAACTGTTTTTT.

With respect to this clonotype: This beta chain slipped into a library made for alpha chains as a stray read, so its size is not meaningful. This rearrangement joins TRBV15 to TRBJ2-7; D unresolved. V dropped 0 bases and J dropped 0 bases, with 3 bases sitting between them. This CDR3 region has 13 residues. Germline values: CDR1 LNHNV, CDR2 YYDKDF (reference sequence). CDR3 sequence (DNA): TGTGCCACCAGCAGAGATGTCTCCTACGAGCAGTACTTC. Amino acid sequence: CATSRDVSYEQYF.

The table lists this clonotype with a count of one. Because the library targeted alpha chains, this beta chain is an off-target read whose size means little. The V and J genes are TRBV5-5 and TRBJ2-7, with no clear D. The CDR3 runs to 13 residues. V was clipped by 0 bases and J by 0 bases, with 4 bases between them. Germline CDR1 reads SGHKS; CDR2 reads YYEKEE (reference sequence). CDR3 in DNA: TGTGCCAGCAGCTTGGGGTTCTCCTACGAGCAGTACTTC. Its translation: CASSLGFSYEQYF.

Concerning this clonotype: The size of this beta chain means little, since it is a stray read in a library made for alpha chains. V gene TRBV23-1 combines with J gene TRBJ2-7; TRBD2 matches 12 bases. TRBV23-1 is identified as an open reading frame with a role that is uncertain. The J segment lost 2 bases and the V segment lost 0 bases, leaving 5 bases of the junction unmatched. CDR3 size: 17 residues. CDR3 in DNA: TGCGCCAGCAGTCAATCGCTAGCGGGGGGGCTCGCCTACGAGCAGTACTTC. It encodes CASSQSLAGGLAYEQYF.

As regards this clonotype: Since it is a stray read in a library aimed at alpha chains, this beta chain has a size that is not meaningful. The chain employs TRBV29-1 and TRBJ1-1, with D tentatively TRBD1 (5 bases). The CDR3 contains 14 residues. CDR1 SQVTM and CDR2 ANQGSEA come from the germline V gene. V lost 6 bases and J lost 9, with 23 bases in between. CDR3 sequence: CSVEPWGNGPKAFF. The CDR3 bases are TGCAGCGTCGAGCCTTGGGGGAACGGACCGAAAGCTTTCTTT.

Comment on this clonotype: This beta chain appears as a stray read in a library generated for alpha chains; its size is not informative. The chain is built from TRBV7-6 and TRBJ2-3; TRBD1 matches 9 bases. The V and J ends lost 3 bases and 2 bases, in that order; junction bases with no gene match: 9. The germline V gene has CDR1 SGHVS and CDR2 FNYEAQ. The CDR3 is made up of 17 amino acids. CDR3 nucleotide sequence: TGTGCCAGCAGCTTCCTAGGACAGGGGCCGACCACAGATACGCAGTATTTT. This translates into CASSFLGQGPTTDTQYF.

This clonotype was seen a handful of times. This beta chain lies outside the target of a library built for alpha chains; its clone size means little. This chain joins TRBV5-1 and TRBJ2-5; D is perhaps TRBD2 (6 bases). There are 15 residues in the CDR3. V lost 4 bases to trimming and J lost 0 bases, with 13 bases between them. Germline CDR1 and CDR2: SGHRS and YFSETQ. The CDR3 coding sequence is TGCGCCAGCAGCGAGGGACTTCAGTACCAAGAGACCCAGTACTTC. It is translated as CASSEGLQYQETQYF. Combining the CDR3 with reference TRBV5-1 and TRBJ2-5 gives the whole variable domain KAGVTQTPRYLIKTRGQQVTLSCSPISGHRSVSWYQQTPGQGLQFLFEYFSETQRNKGNFPGRFSGRQFSNSRSEMNVSTLELGDSALYLCASSEGLQYQETQYFGPGTRLLVL.